The clone carrying this T cell receptor (beta chain) came up a few times. Its antigen is undetermined. Germline values: CDR1 SGHRS, CDR2 YFSETQ. This CDR3 is built from 15 residues. After removal of 4 bases from V and 4 bases from J, the junction contained 6 bases not matched to a gene. Vbeta (60) and Jbeta (13) primers were used in the PCR. Measured with immunoSEQ multiplex PCR; TCRdb has only the in-frame clones, and not every one. The table includes some 120,000 clones, 6.5% to 9.5% detected once. This sample is part of a study of cytomegalovirus exposure and HLA in healthy donors. Study results and caveats: A later analysis showed that HLA-associated TCR beta chains had undergone more clonal expansion than equally common others. Some TCR beta chains (more than 150 of them) were listed as cytomegalovirus-associated. For most TCR beta V segments, an earlier analysis put the productive rate at about 87% or about 30% of the time. Most TCR sequences were seen very rarely across donors, but some public TCRs occurred in many.

The genes are TRBV5-1 and TRBJ2-2, with TRBD1 matching over 8 bases. This sequence was found in a woman in her forties in good health and CMV-seropositive. The sequenced sample was PBMCs. The DNA for the CDR3 is TGCGCCAGCAGCCCCCGACAGGGGAGCACCGGGGAGCTGTTTTTT. The encoded protein is CASSPRQGSTGELFF.